The present entry profiles one T cell receptor beta chain with its context. The data derive from a study of blood T cell repertoires in COVID-19. The CDR3 contains 16 residues. Germline V CDR1 and CDR2: MGHRA, YSYEKL. V lost 0 bases to trimming and J lost 5 bases, with 16 bases between them. Repertoires were generated with immunoSEQ multiplex PCR, while TCRdb's copy carries only in-frame clones and drops some. The sample has roughly 190,000 clones, about 89% seen once; the top ten hold more than 3%. Sequenced sample: peripheral blood. The receptor's source is a man in his 70s with acute or convalescent COVID-19. V gene TRBV4-1 combines with J gene TRBJ1-2, with D perhaps matching TRBD1 (6 bases). The CDR3 spells CASSQDSRTEFYGYTF. CDR3 nucleotide sequence: TGCGCCAGCAGCCAAGATTCTCGGACAGAGTTTTATGGCTACACCTTC.